The present TCR beta chain was sequenced within a study of molecular identifiers for immune sequencing clone quantification. Study results and limitations: Underestimation of highly expanded clone sizes could arise where identical TCR molecules share a barcode. Detecting spiked Jurkat TCR RNA from one cell among some 990,000 naive cells was reportedly possible.

In preparing bulk TCR libraries, previously described methods and listed TCR primers were used. MiXCR, applied by TCRdb to the PCR reads, yields one record per CDR3 protein. The table lists around 470,000 distinct CDR3 sequences, 20% to 25% of them singletons, with around 0.86% in the top ten. Sorting selected naive CD8 T cells with a CD8+CD4-CCR7+CD45RA+ phenotype. This clonotype was seen a handful of times. Its antigen is not identified. The V gene lost 5 bases and the J gene lost 4 bases, with 18 bases spanning the gap. CDR1 is SGHNT and CDR2 is YYREEE in the germline V gene (reference sequence). The CDR3 runs 16 residues.

The receptor was derived from a human donor in good health. Some libraries in this study had Jurkat cell RNA spiked in. The genes are TRBV5-4 and TRBJ1-4; D gene unclear. Sequenced material: naive CD8+ T cells from blood, with Jurkat cell RNA spiked in. Subset indicated: FACS-sorted CD8+CD4-CCR7+CD45RA+ naive T cells. This CDR3 is CASSHSEGNGNEKLFF. In DNA form, the CDR3 reads TGTGCCAGCAGTCATTCTGAGGGAAATGGTAATGAAAAACTGTTTTTT.